The entry that follows covers one TCR beta chain sequence. These data are taken from a study of blood T cell repertoires in COVID-19. About the study: Whether acute or convalescent, the COVID-19 samples came from the United States, Italy and Spain.

Original data processing: Nucleated cell number was recorded as an estimate derived from reference gene primer amplification. Generated by immunoSEQ multiplex PCR, the TCRdb table keeps only in-frame clones and is missing some. The DNA was the basis for D and trimming; V, J and clone size are from that table. Of roughly 76,000 clones in the sample, about 89% were seen once. This CDR3 contains 13 residues. V shed 3 bases and J shed 2 bases, with 9 bases lying between them. Germline V gene lookup returns CDR1 SQVTM and CDR2 ANQGSEA. The rearrangement joins TRBV29-1 to TRBJ2-3; no clear D. The clonotype was recovered from a man between 70 and 80 years old with active or convalescent COVID-19. Specimen: peripheral blood. In DNA, the CDR3 is TGCAGCGTTGAGCGCCTTAACACAGATACGCAGTATTTT. Its translation: CSVERLNTDTQYF.